A selection of T cell receptor beta chains follows, all from one sample in a study of regulatory T cells in long-lasting Graves disease. TCRdb reprocessed the multiplex PCR reads via MiXCR and lists one record per CDR3 protein. This sample yields 580,000 or so distinct CDR3 sequences, of which roughly 15% are seen a single time; 12% belongs to the top ten. These data are also associated with another study on T cells in Graves' hyperthyroidism and ophthalmopathy.

Sequenced here: peripheral blood mononuclear cells (PBMCs), sampled at new diagnosis, from a patient treated with antithyroid drugs. All receptors come from a young man with Graves disease. Both conserved end residues are part of each CDR3. A D gene is named only where the DNA matches it firmly. Expanded clones are given a class, and other clones once, few, many or no size at all.

TGTGCCAGCAGCCCTCCCAGGGAACGGCAGTACTTC | CASSPPRERQYF | TRBJ2-7 | . | TRBV6-1 | 12 | few
TGTGCCTGGAGTGGGACCGCCAGTACGCAGTACTTC | CAWSGTASTQYF | TRBJ2-4 | . | TRBV30 | 12 | .
TGCAGTGCCGGAGCGGACCCCAATGAGCAGTTCTTC | CSAGADPNEQFF | TRBJ2-1 | . | TRBV20-1 | 12 | many
TGTGCCAGCAGTGGGGTGGGGACAGGGGACGAAAAACTGTTTTTT | CASSGVGTGDEKLFF | TRBJ1-4 | TRBD1 | TRBV6-1 | 15 | many
TGTGCCAGCAGTCCGATACTAGCGGGAGGTTCCGAGCAGTACTTC | CASSPILAGGSEQYF | TRBJ2-7 | TRBD2 | TRBV4-2 | 15 | .
TGCAGTGCTAGCGGGACTAGCGGAACCTACGAGCAGTACTTC | CSASGTSGTYEQYF | TRBJ2-7 | TRBD2 | TRBV20-1 | 14 | few
TGTGCCAGCAGCGTTATGGGACAGGGTAACACCGGGGAGCTGTTTTTT | CASSVMGQGNTGELFF | TRBJ2-2 | TRBD1 | TRBV9 | 16 | .
TGCAGCGTTGGCGGGGTTCTGAACACTGAAGCTTTCTTT | CSVGGVLNTEAFF | TRBJ1-1 | . | TRBV29-1 | 13 | many
TGTGCCAGCACCGGGGGGGCCTCAAACGGGGAGCTGTTTTTT | CASTGGASNGELFF | TRBJ2-2 | TRBD2 | TRBV28 | 14 | many
TGCAGTGCTCGACTAGCGGAGTTGGGAGATACGCAGTATTTT | CSARLAELGDTQYF | TRBJ2-3 | TRBD2 | TRBV20-1 | 14 | few
TGCGCCAGCAGCTTGGTCGAGGGCCGGGAGCTGTTTTTT | CASSLVEGRELFF | TRBJ2-2 | . | TRBV5-1 | 13 | many